This T cell receptor beta chain was retrieved from a study of blood T cell repertoires in COVID-19 (dated by TCRdb to 2020 to 2021). About the investigation overall: Samples from collaborators originated in the United States, Italy and Spain and spanned both the acute and convalescent phases of COVID-19. The material from the prospective study consisted of cDNA or gDNA derived from T cells, B-cell-depleted T cells, or PBMCs. The dataset comprised deeply sampled blood TCRbeta repertoires from subjects exposed to, actively infected with, or recovered from COVID-19. The repertoires were released in a freely available public database meant as a resource for research on the immune response to SARS-CoV-2. The samples were drawn from the first 160 participants of the ongoing ImmuneRACE study and from over 950 subjects provided by 6 global collaborators. Nearly every sample came with metadata listing a de-identified subject ID, COVID-19 status, age in years and sex. HLA class I and class II types, where available, came from metadata supplied by the sample provider rather than from assay-based typing.

The immunoSEQ Assay, a bias-controlled multiplex PCR, was used to amplify TCRbeta CDR3 regions from genomic DNA. Per the authors' processing: Within the assay, amplification of reference gene primers was used to estimate how many nucleated cells each sample contained. Sequence reads were collapsed and filtered to measure the absolute abundance of every unique TCRbeta CDR3 rearrangement. For each sample, productive Simpson clonality was calculated as the square root of Simpson's diversity index over productive rearrangements. Not all clones reach the TCRdb copy of this immuneACCESS table, which keeps in-frame sequences only. Checked studies attribute under half of the gap to unresolved V genes and leave the rest unexplained. The V and J calls and the clone size are those of that table, but D and trimming were determined from the DNA. A total of approximately 470,000 clones appear in this sample, 75% to 90% of them only once. The ten top clones hold 3.2% of the sample.

V ends up 0 bases short and J 1 base short, with an unmatched junction base count of 3. The germline V gene encodes CDR1 SGDLS and CDR2 YYNGEE. The CDR3 runs 15 amino acids, cysteine and phenylalanine included. Of all the DNA, just the CDR3 is kept, 45 bases in frame from base 1. About this clone: Its antigen specificity is not known. Base qualities were left out, and no much larger clone turns up one base away.

Whole blood was collected in K2EDTA tubes by collaborating institutions according to the institutions' own protocols. For TCRbeta analysis, collaborator samples were shipped as frozen whole blood, as isolated PBMCs, or as DNA extracted from either sample type. The investigation overall reported the following: The amount of clinical and demographic metadata varied by source and participant and was provided uncurated.

This receptor was identified in a human donor in a cohort sampled during active COVID-19. The chain joins TRBV9 to TRBJ2-5, with 7 bases matching TRBD2. Material for sequencing was peripheral blood. The CDR3 loop reads CASSVGSGTQETQYF. The DNA reads TGTGCCAGCAGCGTAGGGAGCGGGACCCAAGAGACCCAGTACTTC.